One T cell receptor (beta chain) is described in this entry. The CDR3 is 14 residues long. Looked up from germline, CDR1 is LGHNA and CDR2 is YNFKEQ. A multiplex PCR was run with 60 Vbeta primers and 13 Jbeta primers. Authors' processing steps: About 10 million shared chains were among 65 million to 85 million unique TCR beta chains counted in a later analysis. Measured with immunoSEQ multiplex PCR; TCRdb has only the in-frame clones, and not every one. V and J calls and clone size are as listed in that table; D and trimming were resolved from the DNA. The sample yields fewer than 200,000 clones, approximately 80% seen once. This sample was included in a study of cytomegalovirus exposure and HLA in healthy donors. Looking at the study overall: Of roughly 400 genotyped donors, about 81% clustered with self-reported Caucasian donors.

This chain joins TRBV4-2 and TRBJ2-5; TRBD2 is a possible D gene (7 bases). Gene TRBJ2-7 matches the end of the DNA better, so the J call may be wrong. The sequence came from a man between 40 and 49 years old in good health and CMV-seronegative. Sequenced: PBMCs. The CDR3 DNA reads as TGTGCCAGCAGCCAGCGAGTAGGGGGGGTCGAGCAGTACTTC. It codes for CASSQRVGGVEQYF.